These 26 T cell receptor beta chains originate from one sample sequenced in a study of beta chain features in type 1 diabetes. The entirety of the isolated RNA underwent reverse transcription, so expressed TCRB transcripts were sequenced. The table came from immunoSEQ multiplex PCR; TCRdb's copy has only in-frame clones and leaves some out. Of over 700,000 clones detected, 15% to 20% appear once; the ten largest clones hold 0.023%. Source material: naive CD4+ T cells from blood. The origin of the receptors is a woman under 30 in good health.

This clone was seen only a few times. Mismatch with germline at one junction end may stem from a read error. This chain connects TRBV7-7 to TRBJ2-3, with D possibly TRBD2 on 6 matching bases. The CDR3 extends over 15 amino acids. In germline, CDR1 is SSHAT, CDR2 FNYEAQ (reference sequence). In nucleotides, the CDR3 is TGTGCTAGCAGCTTAACGGGGGAAGTCTTGTATACGCAGTATTTT. It yields the protein CASSLTGEVLYTQYF.

CDR3 DNA sequence: TGTGCCAGCAGCGTACTCACCGGGACAGGGGGTTTCACAGATACGCAGTATTTT. Translation gives CASSVLTGTGGFTDTQYF. The chain couples TRBV7-6 to TRBJ2-3; 11 bases map to TRBD1. V gave up 5 bases and J gave up 2 bases; unmatched junction bases: 12. This CDR3 comprises 18 residues. Germline-derived CDR1 and CDR2 are SGHVS and FNYEAQ.

This sequence joins TRBV11-2 and TRBJ2-7; D may be TRBD2 (5 bases). Trimming stripped 0 bases from V and 1 base from J, with 10 bases between. CDR3 length equals 15 residues. Germline V CDR1 and CDR2: SGHAT, FQNNGV. The CDR3 protein is CASSLDLQRSYEQYF. Here the CDR3 DNA reads TGTGCCAGCAGCTTAGATCTTCAGCGGTCCTACGAGCAGTACTTC. Variable domain in full (rest from reference TRBV11-2 and TRBJ2-7): EAGVAQSPRYKIIEKRQSVAFWCNPISGHATLYWYQQILGQGPKLLIQFQNNGVVDDSQLPKDRFSAERLKGVDSTLKIQPAKLEDSAVYLCASSLDLQRSYEQYFGPGTRLTVT.

This clone was found a few times. The V and J genes are TRBV2 and TRBJ2-7; perhaps TRBD1 as D (5 bases). Per germline, CDR1 SNHLY and CDR2 FYNNEI. The CDR3 is 13 amino acids. Trimming cost V 6 bases and J 3 bases, with 12 bases left between them. The CDR3 is CASSRAGYYEQYF. The CDR3 DNA reads as TGTGCCAGCAGCAGGGCTGGATACTACGAGCAGTACTTC.

This clone occurred a few times. The V call is TRBV10-3, the J call TRBJ2-2; TRBD2 matches 9 bases. Losses at the gene ends were 4 bases for V and 2 bases for J; bases not matched to a gene: 2. Germline CDR1 is ENHRY and CDR2 is SYGVKD. This CDR3 comprises 15 residues. As DNA, the CDR3 is TGTGCCATCAGTGGTAGCGGGAGCAACACCGGGGAGCTGTTTTTT. Its translation: CAISGSGSNTGELFF.

In this sample, this clone turned up a few times. The chain is built from TRBV11-2 and TRBJ2-7, with D perhaps matching TRBD2 (5 bases). The CDR3 totals 13 residues. Trimming took 5 bases from V and 0 from J, leaving 8 bases between them. CDR1 is SGHAT, CDR2 FQNNGV, per germline. This CDR3 reads CASSRGLSYEQYF. The CDR3 region has the DNA TGTGCCAGCAGCCGCGGGCTCTCCTACGAGCAGTACTTC.

The rearrangement links TRBV10-3 to TRBJ2-7; 7 bases are a match to TRBD2. V lost 10 bases to trimming and J lost 3 bases; unmatched junction nucleotides: 9. Per germline, CDR1 ENHRY and CDR2 SYGVKD. The length of the CDR3 is 13 residues. The CDR3 DNA follows: TGTGCCACCCTAGCGGTTGGGGGCTACGAGCAGTACTTC. This codes for CATLAVGGYEQYF.

Of note for this clone: Possible read error: a much larger clone is one base away. Other DNA sequences in the same sample also yield this CDR3. The chain's CDR3 is CASSLSYEQYF. The CDR3 bases are TGTGCCAGCAGCTTATCCTACGAGCAGTACTTC. The V call is TRBV7-9, the J call TRBJ2-7; D is undetermined. The CDR3 length is 11 residues. Germline V lookup: CDR1 SEHNR, CDR2 FQNEAQ (reference sequence). The V end was cut by 2 bases, the J end by 1 base, with 0 bases between.

Turning to this clone: The sample holds other DNA sequences that translate to the same CDR3. The V gene is TRBV4-3, the J gene TRBJ1-5; D is uncertain. CDR3 size: 15 residues. Trimming shortened V by 1 base and J by 4 bases, and 11 bases separated the two germline ends. Germline V gives CDR1 LGHNA, CDR2 YSLEER. In nucleotides, the CDR3 is TGCGCCAGCAGCCAAGTACACAGCTCGAATCAGCCCCAGCATTTT. It translates to CASSQVHSSNQPQHF.

The rearrangement joins TRBV7-2 to TRBJ2-5; TRBD2 is a possible D gene (5 bases). Looked up from germline, CDR1 is SGHTA and CDR2 is FQGNSA. V dropped 3 bases and J dropped 6 bases, with 14 bases sitting between them. The CDR3 has 14 amino acids. For the CDR3, the DNA is TGTGCCAGCAGCTTTGGTCTAGCCGGGCAGACCCAGTACTTC. Translation: CASSFGLAGQTQYF.

This clone has more than one count but fewer than ten. J is TRBJ2-1 and V is TRBV5-4, with no clear D. Trimming shortened V by 4 bases and J by 8 bases, and 13 bases separated the two germline ends. The CDR3 spans 13 residues. CDR1 SGHNT and CDR2 YYREEE come from the germline V gene (reference sequence). The CDR3 DNA sequence: TGTGCCAGCAGCCCCCCCCGAGCAGATGAGCAGTTCTTC. This codes for CASSPPRADEQFF.

This clone was detected a few times. The J gene is TRBJ2-5, the V gene TRBV5-1; D might be TRBD1 or TRBD2, each matching 5 bases. Between the trimmed V and J ends, which lost 4 bases and 7 bases, there was a span of 26 bases. CDR3 size: 17 residues. Germline V gives CDR1 SGHRS, CDR2 YFSETQ. The CDR3: CASSEEVRAANRGTQYF. The DNA for the CDR3 is TGCGCCAGCAGCGAGGAGGTCCGGGCCGCGAATAGGGGGACCCAGTACTTC.

The chain couples TRBV7-9 to TRBJ2-1; D is ambiguous. CDR1 SEHNR and CDR2 FQNEAQ come from the germline V gene (reference sequence). CDR3 size: 14 residues. Trimming left V 5 bases short and J 6 bases short, with 14 bases between. The CDR3 loop is CASSPGSRINEQFF. In nucleotides, the CDR3 is TGTGCCAGCAGCCCGGGCAGCCGAATCAATGAGCAGTTCTTC. The full variable domain, rest sourced from reference TRBV7-9 and TRBJ2-1, is DTGVSQNPRHKITKRGQNVTFRCDPISEHNRLYWYRQTLGQGPEFLTYFQNEAQLEKSRLLSDRFSAERPKGSFSTLEIQRTEQGDSAMYLCASSPGSRINEQFFGPGTRLTVL.

The V and J genes are TRBV7-2 and TRBJ1-4, with no clear D. V gave up 7 bases and J gave up 3 bases, with 15 bases separating them. Germline V CDR1 and CDR2: SGHTA, FQGNSA. This CDR3 region has 15 residues. The chain's CDR3 is CASNPYGSPNEKLFF. The CDR3, as DNA: TGTGCCAGCAACCCGTACGGCAGCCCTAATGAAAAACTGTTTTTT. The full variable domain, its missing parts supplied by reference TRBV7-2 and TRBJ1-4, is GAGVSQSPSNKVTEKGKDVELRCDPISGHTALYWYRQSLGQGLEFLIYFQGNSAPDKSGLPSDRFSAERTGGSVSTLTIQRTQQEDSAVYLCASNPYGSPNEKLFFGSGTQLSVL.

This clone came up a few times. The chain uses TRBV4-2 and TRBJ2-3; D gene uncertain. V was shortened by 4 bases and J by 3 bases, with 17 bases between the two germline ends. CDR3 size: 16 residues. Per the germline V gene, CDR1 is LGHNA and CDR2 is YNFKEQ. The CDR3 loop reads CASSPKDLRGTDTQYF. In nucleotides, the CDR3 is TGTGCCAGCAGCCCTAAGGACCTGCGAGGTACAGATACGCAGTATTTT.

V gene TRBV2 combines with J gene TRBJ2-3; TRBD2 matches 10 bases. CDR1 and CDR2 (germline): SNHLY, FYNNEI. This CDR3 has 14 amino acids. J lost 4 bases, V lost 8 bases, and 6 bases had no gene match. CDR3 in amino acids: CASSLAGVSDTQYF. In DNA, the CDR3 is TGTGCCAGCTCTCTAGCGGGAGTGTCAGATACGCAGTATTTT.

This clone was seen more than once but under ten times. The gene calls are TRBV29-1 and TRBJ2-1; D is perhaps TRBD1 (6 bases). Per the germline V gene, CDR1 is SQVTM and CDR2 is ANQGSEA. Trimming removed 6 bases from V and 5 bases from J, with 17 bases in between. This CDR3 has 14 amino acids. This chain's CDR3 is CSVERGLSHNEQFF. The CDR3 DNA follows: TGCAGCGTCGAAAGGGGGTTGTCGCACAATGAGCAGTTCTTC.

CDR3 loop: CARNSLRRTQYF. The CDR3 bases are TGTGCCAGAAACAGTCTGAGGAGGACCCAGTACTTC. The chain joins TRBV6-1 to TRBJ2-5; no reliable D call. The CDR3 totals 12 residues. Looked up from germline, CDR1 is MNHNS and CDR2 is SASEGT. The ends were cut back, 9 bases at V and 7 bases at J, with 15 bases in the middle.

The chain has TRBV4-3 and TRBJ2-2; TRBD1 matches at 9 bases. The CDR3 sequence is 16 residues long. J gave up 4 bases and V 2 bases, and 5 bases lay outside the gene matches. The germline V gene encodes CDR1 LGHNA and CDR2 YSLEER. DNA of the CDR3: TGCGCCAGCAGCCAATCCGGGACAGGGACCACCGGGGAGCTGTTTTTT. It codes for CASSQSGTGTTGELFF.

CDR3 in DNA: TGCGCCAGCAGTCCCAGCGGGAGGGCCTACCAGAGGGAGCTGTTTTTT. It codes for CASSPSGRAYQRELFF. The rearrangement links TRBV10-2 to TRBJ2-2, with 10 bases that match TRBD2. This CDR3 region has 16 residues. V lost 5 bases to trimming and J lost 9 bases; unmatched junction nucleotides: 12. Germline loops: CDR1 WSHSY, CDR2 SAAADI.

CDR3 in DNA: TGTGCCAGCAGCTTGTGGGACAATGAGCAGTTCTTC. Translation: CASSLWDNEQFF. The chain recombines TRBV5-6 with TRBJ2-1; D ambiguous. Germline CDR1 and CDR2: SGHDT and YYEEEE. V was trimmed by 1 base and J by 5 bases, leaving 4 bases between them. CDR3 size: 12 residues.

This clone was counted between two and nine times. J is TRBJ2-5 and V is TRBV6-1; TRBD2 matches at 7 bases. V trimming: 10 bases; J trimming: 1 base; junction bases outside the gene matches: 6. The length of the CDR3 is 13 residues. Germline-derived CDR1 and CDR2 are MNHNS and SASEGT. For the CDR3, the DNA is TGTGCCATACGCGGGAGAAGCCAAGAGACCCAGTACTTC. This sequence encodes CAIRGRSQETQYF.

This clone was observed a few times. In DNA form, the CDR3 reads TGTGCCAGTAGTCTCGGACGTCTGAACACTGAAGCTTTCTTT. Its protein product is CASSLGRLNTEAFF. The chain uses TRBV19 and TRBJ1-1; D unresolved. The CDR3 covers 14 residues. CDR1 is LNHDA and CDR2 is SQIVND in the germline V gene (reference sequence). Trimming took off 5 bases at V and 0 bases at J, with 10 bases between the two ends.

The chain uses TRBV5-1 and TRBJ1-4, with 9 bases that match TRBD1. The trim removed 4 bases at V and 8 bases at J, leaving 9 bases unmatched. The CDR3 extends over 15 amino acids. Germline V gene sequence: CDR1 SGHRS, CDR2 YFSETQ. The CDR3 DNA is TGCGCCAGCAGCGAGGGACAGGGACGTTGGGAAAAACTGTTTTTT. This encodes CASSEGQGRWEKLFF. The full variable domain, its missing parts supplied by reference TRBV5-1 and TRBJ1-4, is KAGVTQTPRYLIKTRGQQVTLSCSPISGHRSVSWYQQTPGQGLQFLFEYFSETQRNKGNFPGRFSGRQFSNSRSEMNVSTLELGDSALYLCASSEGQGRWEKLFFGSGTQLSVL.

The V call is TRBV18, the J call TRBJ2-7; 10 nucleotides align to TRBD2. This CDR3 is 15 amino acids long. V shed 8 bases, J shed 6 bases, and the junction held 13 bases outside the gene matches. CDR1 and CDR2 from the germline V gene are KGHSH and LQKENI. DNA of the CDR3: TGTGCCAGCCAAGTAGAAGCGGGAGGGCTTAGCGAGCAGTACTTC. Its protein product is CASQVEAGGLSEQYF.

The chain joins TRBV7-9 to TRBJ1-2; possible D gene TRBD1, 5 bases. The CDR3 is 12 amino acids. Germline V CDR1 and CDR2: SEHNR, FQNEAQ (reference sequence). V was shortened by 4 bases and J by 8 bases, with 11 bases between the two germline ends. The CDR3 protein is CASSSGPRGYTF. The CDR3 region has the DNA TGTGCCAGCAGCTCGGGACCACGGGGCTACACCTTC.